The 28 T cell receptor beta chains below were found in one sample sequenced in a study of CD8 T cells in Susac syndrome. Reverse transcription of roughly 0.5 to 1 ug RNA used random hexamers. TCRdb itself ran the immunoSEQ multiplex PCR reads through MiXCR, one entry per CDR3 protein. The sample has under 200,000 distinct CDR3 sequences; approximately 95% are singletons. The sample consisted of CD8+ T cells from PBMCs. Receptors originate from a human donor with multiple sclerosis.

The rearrangement uses TRBV5-6 and TRBJ2-7; 7 nucleotides match TRBD1. The CDR3 has 14 residues. V lost 7 bases to trimming and J lost 2 bases; unmatched junction nucleotides: 9. The germline V gene encodes CDR1 SGHDT and CDR2 YYEEEE. DNA for the CDR3: TGTGCCAGCGGCACAGGGGAGAACCCCTACGAGCAGTACTTC. This gives the protein CASGTGENPYEQYF. Together with reference TRBV5-6 and TRBJ2-7, the CDR3 gives the full variable domain: DAGVTQSPTHLIKTRGQQVTLRCSPKSGHDTVSWYQQALGQGPQFIFQYYEEEERQRGNFPDRFSGHQFPNYSSELNVNALLLGDSALYLCASGTGENPYEQYFGPGTRLTVT.

The rearrangement uses TRBV29-1 and TRBJ1-1; D possibly corresponds to TRBD1 (6 bases). The CDR3 length is 14 residues. The germline CDR1 and CDR2 sequences are SQVTM and ANQGSEA. The ends were cut back, 3 bases at V and 0 bases at J, with 11 bases in the middle. CDR3 nucleotide sequence: TGCAGCGTTGACAGGGGAGGGTTGAACACTGAAGCTTTCTTT. This translates into CSVDRGGLNTEAFF.

This clonotype has more than one count but fewer than ten. The chain joins TRBV2 to TRBJ1-1, with 8 positions matching TRBD1. The trim removed 5 bases at V and 6 bases at J, leaving 2 bases unmatched. Germline CDR1 SNHLY, CDR2 FYNNEI. The CDR3 has 12 residues. CDR3 sequence: CASSLQGAEAFF. As DNA, the CDR3 is TGTGCCAGCAGTCTACAGGGGGCTGAAGCTTTCTTT.

V usage is TRBV30 and J usage is TRBJ1-1, with D hard to call. This CDR3 is 13 amino acids long. Deletions cut 0 bases from V and 6 bases from J, with 11 bases between. Germline-derived CDR1 and CDR2 are GTSNPN and SVGIG (reference sequence). In nucleotides, the CDR3 is TGTGCCTGGAGTGTACAAAGGGAGGCTGAAGCTTTCTTT. It encodes CAWSVQREAEAFF.

The genes are TRBV11-2 and TRBJ2-1, with D possibly TRBD2 on 6 matching bases. The germline V and J ends were trimmed by 5 bases and 8 bases, with 22 bases remaining between them. CDR1 and CDR2 (germline): SGHAT, FQNNGV. The length of the CDR3 is 16 residues. The CDR3, as DNA: TGTGCCAGCAGCCTCTGGCTCGACACTAGCTTCGATGAGCAGTTCTTC. Amino acids: CASSLWLDTSFDEQFF. The whole variable domain, remainder taken from reference TRBV11-2 and TRBJ2-1, is EAGVAQSPRYKIIEKRQSVAFWCNPISGHATLYWYQQILGQGPKLLIQFQNNGVVDDSQLPKDRFSAERLKGVDSTLKIQPAKLEDSAVYLCASSLWLDTSFDEQFFGPGTRLTVL.

The rearrangement uses TRBV30 and TRBJ2-1; D is unclear. The CDR3 consists of 12 residues. With 0 bases removed from V and 6 bases from J, the gap between germline ends came to 6 bases. Per germline, CDR1 GTSNPN and CDR2 SVGIG (reference sequence). The CDR3 protein is CAWSVGPNEQFF. Here the CDR3 DNA reads TGTGCCTGGAGTGTAGGACCCAATGAGCAGTTCTTC.

This chain links TRBV20-1 with TRBJ1-2; D unclear. Per the germline V gene, CDR1 is DFQATT and CDR2 is SNEGSKA (reference sequence). This CDR3 comprises 9 residues. V gave up 8 bases and J gave up 2 bases, with 3 bases separating them. CDR3 amino acids: CSTNYGYTF. The CDR3 DNA reads TGCAGTACCAACTATGGCTACACCTTC.

V usage is TRBV19 and J usage is TRBJ2-3; D tentatively fits TRBD1 or TRBD2 (5 bases each). CDR3 length: 15 residues. The V gene's germline CDR1 is LNHDA and CDR2 SQIVND (reference sequence). The ends were cut back, 6 bases at V and 6 bases at J, with 19 bases in the middle. The CDR3 nucleotides read TGTGCCAGTAGCCCACAAGGCTTCCGGGACGATACGCAGTATTTT. Translating it yields CASSPQGFRDDTQYF. The full variable domain, rest sourced from reference TRBV19 and TRBJ2-3, is DGGITQSPKYLFRKEGQNVTLSCEQNLNHDAMYWYRQDPGQGLRLIYYSQIVNDFQKGDIAEGYSVSREKKESFPLTVTSAQKNPTAFYLCASSPQGFRDDTQYFGPGTRLTVL.

The gene calls are TRBV3-1 and TRBJ2-5; 15 bases agree with TRBD2. Germline V gene lookup returns CDR1 LGHDT and CDR2 YNNKEL (reference sequence). With 0 bases clipped from V and 5 bases from J, the junction kept 16 bases outside the gene matches. This CDR3 contains 21 residues. Written as DNA, the CDR3 is TGTGCCAGCAGCCAAGAAGTGTGGACTAGCGGGAGGGCCAATACCCAGGAGACCCAGTACTTC. This codes for CASSQEVWTSGRANTQETQYF.

This clonotype has only one observation. The chain is built from TRBV4-1 and TRBJ2-2; 7 nucleotides align to TRBD2. V shed 2 bases and J 6 bases; nucleotides not matched to a gene: 6. Germline V gene data show CDR1 as MGHRA and CDR2 as YSYEKL. The CDR3 runs 15 residues. The CDR3 region has the DNA TGCGCCAGCAGCCAACCCGGACTAGAGGCCGGGGAGCTGTTTTTT. Translation gives CASSQPGLEAGELFF.

The chain couples TRBV20-1 to TRBJ2-7; 7 bases are shared with TRBD1. The CDR3 loop spans 14 amino acids. Germline loops: CDR1 DFQATT, CDR2 SNEGSKA (reference sequence). Unmatched junction bases numbered 10, after V lost 6 bases and J lost 2 bases. CDR3 amino acids: CSANDRQGTYEQYF. DNA of the CDR3: TGCAGTGCAAATGATAGACAGGGCACCTACGAGCAGTACTTC.

This clonotype was counted a single time. CDR3 nucleotides: TGTGCCAGCAGTTTATGGCGCAAGAATGAGCAGTTCTTC. It specifies CASSLWRKNEQFF. V and J are TRBV27 and TRBJ2-1; D unresolved. CDR1 MNHEY and CDR2 SMNVEV come from the germline V gene (reference sequence). V was pared by 1 base and J by 7 bases, with 8 bases between. The CDR3 totals 13 residues.

This chain connects TRBV20-1 to TRBJ2-1, with 7 nucleotides matching TRBD2. Looked up from germline, CDR1 is DFQATT and CDR2 is SNEGSKA (reference sequence). After removal of 6 bases from V and 4 bases from J, the junction contained 15 bases not matched to a gene. CDR3 length: 16 residues. The CDR3 sequence is CSAKPGELAIYNEQFF. The CDR3 DNA sequence: TGCAGTGCAAAACCTGGGGAACTAGCGATTTACAATGAGCAGTTCTTC.

The rearrangement links TRBV27 to TRBJ2-7; 8 bases are shared with TRBD2. Per the germline V gene, CDR1 is MNHEY and CDR2 is SMNVEV (reference sequence). The CDR3 extends over 15 amino acids. The junction had 7 bases not matched to a gene; V was cut back by 4 bases and J by 2 bases. The CDR3 is CASSSFAGGAYEQYF. CDR3 bases: TGTGCCAGCAGTTCCTTTGCGGGAGGTGCCTACGAGCAGTACTTC.

The chain uses TRBV20-1 and TRBJ2-7, with D perhaps TRBD2 (5 bases). With 3 bases removed from V and 6 bases from J, the gap between germline ends came to 9 bases. The germline CDR1 and CDR2 sequences are DFQATT and SNEGSKA (reference sequence). The CDR3 length is 11 residues. The CDR3 protein is CSARRGLEQYF. The CDR3 nucleotides are TGCAGTGCTAGGAGAGGGCTCGAGCAGTACTTC.

The V call is TRBV27, the J call TRBJ2-3, with a weak D call TRBD1 (7 bases). The CDR3 length is 16 residues. In germline, CDR1 is MNHEY, CDR2 SMNVEV (reference sequence). Trimming removed 5 bases at V and 3 bases at J, with 18 bases between. The CDR3 nucleotides read TGTGCCAGCAGTGCACGACAGGGAGGTGAGACAGATACGCAGTATTTT. It yields the protein CASSARQGGETDTQYF.

This clonotype occurred a few times. This chain links TRBV19 with TRBJ1-2; D unclear. Germline assignment: CDR1 LNHDA and CDR2 SQIVND (reference sequence). V was pared by 4 bases and J by 4 bases, with 7 bases between. This CDR3 spans 12 amino acids. CDR3 loop: CASSKDLYGYTF. CDR3 bases: TGTGCCAGTAGTAAAGACCTCTATGGCTACACCTTC. Based on the CDR3 plus reference TRBV19 and TRBJ1-2, the full variable domain is DGGITQSPKYLFRKEGQNVTLSCEQNLNHDAMYWYRQDPGQGLRLIYYSQIVNDFQKGDIAEGYSVSREKKESFPLTVTSAQKNPTAFYLCASSKDLYGYTFGSGTRLTVV.

The chain couples TRBV6-5 to TRBJ1-2; D uncertain. The CDR3 contains 13 residues. V dropped 0 bases and J dropped 5 bases, with 7 bases sitting between them. Germline CDR1 reads MNHEY; CDR2 reads SVGAGI. The CDR3 here is CASSYSGLYGYTF. The DNA of the CDR3 is TGTGCCAGCAGTTACTCGGGGTTATATGGCTACACCTTC.

The chain joins TRBV6-5 to TRBJ2-7; 9 nucleotides line up with TRBD2. This CDR3 has 15 amino acids. Germline assignment: CDR1 MNHEY and CDR2 SVGAGI. The ends lost 4 bases at V and 6 bases at J; junction bases unmatched: 10. The CDR3 sequence: CASSFGVAGATEQYF. The CDR3 nucleotides read TGTGCCAGCAGTTTCGGGGTAGCGGGAGCGACCGAGCAGTACTTC.

The genes are TRBV29-1 and TRBJ1-1; possible D gene TRBD1, 6 bases. The V and J ends lost 6 bases and 1 base respectively, with 15 bases between them. The CDR3 consists of 14 residues. CDR1 is SQVTM and CDR2 is ANQGSEA in the germline V gene. Here the CDR3 reads CSVLRQDSNTEAFF. The CDR3 nucleotides are TGCAGCGTCCTTCGACAGGATTCGAACACTGAAGCTTTCTTT.

V and J are TRBV29-1 and TRBJ1-2; no firm D call. CDR3 size: 11 residues. The germline gives CDR1 SQVTM, CDR2 ANQGSEA. The V end lost 7 bases, the J end lost 4 bases, and 10 bases lay between the germline ends. CDR3: CSGQTSYGYTF. DNA of the CDR3: TGCAGCGGACAAACATCCTATGGCTACACCTTC.

This chain connects TRBV28 to TRBJ2-1; tentatively, D is TRBD1 (5 bases). V shed 2 bases and J shed 8 bases, with 7 bases lying between them. The CDR3 covers 12 residues. Germline CDR1 MDHEN, CDR2 SYDVKM. CDR3 amino acids: CASSLDSYEQFF. The CDR3 region has the DNA TGTGCCAGCAGTTTAGACAGTTATGAGCAGTTCTTC.

The chain is built from TRBV12-3 or TRBV12-4 and TRBJ2-3, with 11 bases fitting TRBD2. The CDR3 runs 13 residues. V shed 5 bases and J 9 bases; nucleotides not matched to a gene: 4. CDR3 amino acids: CASSRLAGSTQYF. CDR3 in DNA: TGTGCCAGCAGTCGACTAGCGGGGAGCACGCAGTATTTT.

The rearrangement links TRBV27 to TRBJ2-3, with D perhaps TRBD1 (6 bases). Germline V lookup: CDR1 MNHEY, CDR2 SMNVEV (reference sequence). This CDR3 contains 15 residues. V lost 2 bases and J lost 2, with 11 bases in between. The CDR3, as DNA: TGTGCCAGCAGTTTAGTCAGGGGATTCACAGATACGCAGTATTTT. It encodes CASSLVRGFTDTQYF.

The gene calls are TRBV29-1 and TRBJ2-1, with TRBD2 matching over 7 bases. The germline gives CDR1 SQVTM, CDR2 ANQGSEA. The V gene end was trimmed by 7 bases and the J gene end by 7 bases; junction bases not matched to a gene: 13. This CDR3 is 14 amino acids long. CDR3 residues: CSGVGSRGSNEQFF. In nucleotides, the CDR3 is TGCAGCGGCGTTGGCTCCCGCGGGAGTAATGAGCAGTTCTTC.

This rearrangement joins TRBV20-1 to TRBJ2-1; 11 bases agree with TRBD2. The CDR3 loop spans 13 amino acids. Germline assignment: CDR1 DFQATT and CDR2 SNEGSKA (reference sequence). The CDR3 spells CKTSGGDYNEQFF. CDR3 sequence (DNA): TGCAAAACTAGCGGGGGCGATTACAATGAGCAGTTCTTC.

The chain is built from TRBV30 and TRBJ1-5, with 7 positions matching TRBD1. This CDR3 has 16 amino acids. The V gene end was trimmed by 5 bases and the J gene end by 4 bases; junction bases not matched to a gene: 14. Per germline, CDR1 GTSNPN and CDR2 SVGIG (reference sequence). CDR3 in amino acids: CAWSADPGTDNQPQHF. DNA of the CDR3: TGTGCCTGGTCGGCCGACCCCGGGACAGATAATCAGCCCCAGCATTTT.

The CDR3 protein is CASTGQGPDTQYF. The CDR3 coding sequence is TGTGCCAGCACAGGACAGGGCCCAGATACGCAGTATTTT. This chain links TRBV14 with TRBJ2-3, with TRBD1 matching over 8 bases. The V gene end was trimmed by 7 bases and the J gene end by 4 bases; junction bases not matched to a gene: 4. The germline V gene has CDR1 SGHDN and CDR2 FVKESK. CDR3 length: 13 amino acids. Complete variable domain (other parts from reference TRBV14 and TRBJ2-3): EAGVTQFPSHSVIEKGQTVTLRCDPISGHDNLYWYRRVMGKEIKFLLHFVKESKQDESGMPNNRFLAERTGGTYSTLKVQPAELEDSGVYFCASTGQGPDTQYFGPGTRLTVL.